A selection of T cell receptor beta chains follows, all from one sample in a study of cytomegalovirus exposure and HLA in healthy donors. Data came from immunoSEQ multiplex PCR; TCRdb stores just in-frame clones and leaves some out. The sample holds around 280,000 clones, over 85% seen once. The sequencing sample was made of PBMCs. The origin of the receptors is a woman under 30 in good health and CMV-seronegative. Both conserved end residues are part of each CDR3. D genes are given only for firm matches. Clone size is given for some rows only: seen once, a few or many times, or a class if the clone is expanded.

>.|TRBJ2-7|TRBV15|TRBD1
TGTGCCACCAGCAGAGAAACCGGGACAGCTTCCTACGAGCAGTACTTC
CATSRETGTASYEQYF
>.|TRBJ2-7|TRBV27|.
TGTGCCAGCGCACGAAGGCGGGACAGTTGGGCGCAGTACTTC
CASARRRDSWAQYF
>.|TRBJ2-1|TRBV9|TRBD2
TGTGCCAGCAGCGTAGGCCTAGCGGGGTATGAGCAGTTCTTC
CASSVGLAGYEQFF
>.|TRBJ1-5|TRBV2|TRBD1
TGTGCCAGCAGCACGACAGGGGGTAATAGCAATCAGCCCCAGCATTTT
CASSTTGGNSNQPQHF
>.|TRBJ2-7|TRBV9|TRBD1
TGTGCCAGCAGCGTAGTGGGACAGGAGGTAGGCGAGCAGTACTTC
CASSVVGQEVGEQYF
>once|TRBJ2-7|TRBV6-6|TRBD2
TGTGCCACCTCGACTAGCGGGGCCTACGAGCAGTACTTC
CATSTSGAYEQYF
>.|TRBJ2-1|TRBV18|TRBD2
TGTGCCAGCTCACCGCGAGCTCTAGCGGGGGGTACGACCGTGCAGTTCTTC
CASSPRALAGGTTVQFF
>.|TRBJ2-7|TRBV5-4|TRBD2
TGTGCCAGCAGCCGTGGGGTCGGGATGGGGGGGACCTACGAGCAGTACTTC
CASSRGVGMGGTYEQYF
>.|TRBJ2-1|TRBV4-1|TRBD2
TGCGCCAGCAGCCCTTACTCCTCTCAGCGGGGGGGCAACAATGAGCAGTTCTTC
CASSPYSSQRGGNNEQFF
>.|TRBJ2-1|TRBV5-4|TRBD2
TGTGCCAGCAGCCCAGGGACTAGCGGTTACAATGAGCAGTTCTTC
CASSPGTSGYNEQFF
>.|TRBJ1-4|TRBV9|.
TGTGCCAGCAGCGACGGACAGTGGGGAAATGAAAAACTGTTTTTT
CASSDGQWGNEKLFF
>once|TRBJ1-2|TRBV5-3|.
TGTGCCAGAAGCTTGGATGGGCAGGCATACTATGGCTACACCTTC
CARSLDGQAYYGYTF
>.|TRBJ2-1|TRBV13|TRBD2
TGTGCCAGCAGCATACAACTAGCGGCTTTGCTGAATGAGCAGTTCTTC
CASSIQLAALLNEQFF
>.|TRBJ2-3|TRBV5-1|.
TGCGCCAGCAGCTTGCGGCCGGCAGTCGGGGATACGCAGTATTTT
CASSLRPAVGDTQYF
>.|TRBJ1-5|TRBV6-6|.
TGTGCCACCTACGACAGGCCCGAAGGTCAGCCCCAGCATTTT
CATYDRPEGQPQHF
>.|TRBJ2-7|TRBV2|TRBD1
TGTGCCAGCAGCGATGCAGGGGGTGGCTACGAGCAGTACTTC
CASSDAGGGYEQYF
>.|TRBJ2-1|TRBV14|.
TGTGCCAGCAGCTTGACAGCGTCCTACAATGAGCAGTTCTTC
CASSLTASYNEQFF
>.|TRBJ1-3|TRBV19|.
TGTGCCAGTAGTAAGTGGAGGGCCGGCTCTGGAAACACCATATATTTT
CASSKWRAGSGNTIYF
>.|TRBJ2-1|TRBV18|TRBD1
TGTGCCAGCTCACCGTTGCCAGGACAGGTATACAATGAGCAGTTCTTC
CASSPLPGQVYNEQFF
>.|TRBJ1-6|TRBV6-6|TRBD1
TGTGCCAGCAGTTACCGGACAGGGAAGAATTCCCCCCTCCACTTT
CASSYRTGKNSPLHF
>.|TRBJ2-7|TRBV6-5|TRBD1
TGTGCCAGCAGTTACGCCACAGGGGGCGTTTACGAGCAGTACTTC
CASSYATGGVYEQYF
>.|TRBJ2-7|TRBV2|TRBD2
TGTGCCAGCAGTATGAGCGGGGGCTACGAGCAGTACTTC
CASSMSGGYEQYF
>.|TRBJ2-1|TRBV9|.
TGTGCCAGCAGCGTAATCCCGGATGAGCAGTTCTTC
CASSVIPDEQFF
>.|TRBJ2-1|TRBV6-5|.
TGTGCCAGCAGTTACTCGTTTACCTACAATGAGCAGTTCTTC
CASSYSFTYNEQFF
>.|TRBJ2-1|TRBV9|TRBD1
TGTGCCAGCAGCGACACAGGGGTTTTCTACAATGAGCAGTTCTTC
CASSDTGVFYNEQFF
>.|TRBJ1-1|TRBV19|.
TGTGCCAGTAGTAGGACAATGAACACTGAAGCTTTCTTT
CASSRTMNTEAFF
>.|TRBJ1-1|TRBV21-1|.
TGTGCCAGTGCGGTTTCCGGGACAGACATGAACACTGAAGCTTTCTTT
CASAVSGTDMNTEAFF
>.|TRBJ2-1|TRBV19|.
TGTGCCAGTAGTTTTGTGGGAGGTGAGCAGTTCTTC
CASSFVGGEQFF
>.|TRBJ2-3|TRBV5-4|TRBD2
TGTGCCAGCAGCGGGACTAGCGGGGGGACCAGCACAGATACGCAGTATTTT
CASSGTSGGTSTDTQYF
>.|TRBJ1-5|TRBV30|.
TGTGCCGGGAGTTTGCAGGGGAACCAGCCCCAGCATTTT
CAGSLQGNQPQHF
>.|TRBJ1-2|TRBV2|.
TGTGCCAGCAGTGAAGACGTCAGGCTCGGCTACACCTTC
CASSEDVRLGYTF
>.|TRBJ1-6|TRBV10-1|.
TGCGCCAGCAGTGAGTACGGCGGTTCACCCCTCCACTTT
CASSEYGGSPLHF
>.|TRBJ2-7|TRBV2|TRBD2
TGTGCCAGCAGTGAAGGGCAGGGAGGGACCTACGAGCAGTACTTC
CASSEGQGGTYEQYF
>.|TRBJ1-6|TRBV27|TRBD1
TGTGCCAGCACAGGGGGCGGGCTTAATTCACCCCTCCACTTT
CASTGGGLNSPLHF
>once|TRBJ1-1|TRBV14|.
TGTGCCAGCAGGATCGCATCGGGCACTGAAGCTTTCTTT
CASRIASGTEAFF
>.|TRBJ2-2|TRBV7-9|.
TGTTCCAGCAGCTTAGAACTAACCGGGGAGCTGTTTTTT
CSSSLELTGELFF
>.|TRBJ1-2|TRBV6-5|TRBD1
TGTGCCAGCAGTTACTATGGGACAGATGTTTATGGCTACACCTTC
CASSYYGTDVYGYTF
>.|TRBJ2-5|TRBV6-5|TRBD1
TGTGCCAGCAAAAGGGGGCCCTGGGAGACCCAGTACTTC
CASKRGPWETQYF
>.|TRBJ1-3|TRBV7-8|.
TGTGCCAGCAGCTTTGGCCTCACCTCTGGAAACACCATATATTTT
CASSFGLTSGNTIYF
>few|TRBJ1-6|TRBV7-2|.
TGTGCCAGCAGCCCGAGTGGTAGCTATAATTCACCCCTCCACTTT
CASSPSGSYNSPLHF
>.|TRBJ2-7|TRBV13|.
TGTGCCAGCAGCTCCGTAGCGGAAATAACCGACTCAGACTCCTACGAGCAGTACTTC
CASSSVAEITDSDSYEQYF
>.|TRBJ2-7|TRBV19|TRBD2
TGTGCCAGTAGCCCGGGACTAGCTATTGGGGAGCAGTACTTC
CASSPGLAIGEQYF
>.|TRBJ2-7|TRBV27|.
TGTGCCAGCAGTTTAGCGGGGACCGCCTACGAGCAGTACTTC
CASSLAGTAYEQYF
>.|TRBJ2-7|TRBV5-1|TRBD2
TGCGCCAGCAGCTTGGTAGCTAGCGGCTCCTACGAGCAGTACTTC
CASSLVASGSYEQYF
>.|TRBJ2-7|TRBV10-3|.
TGTGCCATCAGTGATAAGGTGGAGAACGAGCAGTACTTC
CAISDKVENEQYF
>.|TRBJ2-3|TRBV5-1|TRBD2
TGCGCCAGCAGCTTGGGGGTAGCGGGGCCCACAGATACGCAGTATTTT
CASSLGVAGPTDTQYF
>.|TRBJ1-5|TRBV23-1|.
TGCGCCAGCAGTCAGGTCCGGGATAGGCATAATCAGCCCCAGCATTTT
CASSQVRDRHNQPQHF
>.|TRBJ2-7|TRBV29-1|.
TGCAGCGTTCAGGCGGACACCTACGAGCAGTACTTC
CSVQADTYEQYF
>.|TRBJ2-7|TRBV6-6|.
TGTGCCACTAAGGAAAGGGGAGGACTCTACGAGCAGTACTTC
CATKERGGLYEQYF
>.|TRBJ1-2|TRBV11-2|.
TGTGCCAGCAGCTTAAGCTGGGGCAGGAACTATGGCTACACCTTC
CASSLSWGRNYGYTF
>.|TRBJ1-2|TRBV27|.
TGTGCCAGCAGTTTACAGGGGTTAACTAACTATGGCTACACCTTC
CASSLQGLTNYGYTF
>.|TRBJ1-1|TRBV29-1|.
TGCAGCGTTCAGCCAGTCCTAGTGAACACTGAAGCTTTCTTT
CSVQPVLVNTEAFF
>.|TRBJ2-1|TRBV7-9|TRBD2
TGTGCCAGCAGTCCAAACCGGGGGCGGGGGGGCCGCACTAATGAGCAGTTCTTC
CASSPNRGRGGRTNEQFF
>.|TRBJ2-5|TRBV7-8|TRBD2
TGTGCCAGCAGCTTAGCGGCGCGGGGGGCGCTTGAGACCCAGTACTTC
CASSLAARGALETQYF
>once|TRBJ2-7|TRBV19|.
TGTGCCAGTAGTATAGATCGGTCGATCTACGAGCAGTACTTC
CASSIDRSIYEQYF